These 25 T cell receptor beta chains came from one sample sequenced in a study of cytomegalovirus exposure and HLA in healthy donors. The study ran its PCR with 60 Vbeta and 13 Jbeta primers. Repertoires were generated with immunoSEQ multiplex PCR, while TCRdb's copy carries only in-frame clones and drops some. This table holds 95,000 to 120,000 clones, about 79% found once. The sample consisted of PBMCs. These receptors originate from a woman under 30 in good health and CMV-seronegative.

This chain connects TRBV19 to TRBJ1-2; D is possibly TRBD1 (6 bases). Deletions cut 10 bases from V and 4 bases from J, with 13 bases between. The CDR3 runs to 12 residues. The V gene's germline CDR1 is LNHDA and CDR2 SQIVND (reference sequence). The DNA of the CDR3 is TGTGCCACTAAAGACAGGATCTATGGCTACACCTTC. Protein sequence: CATKDRIYGYTF. Using reference TRBV19 and TRBJ1-2 for the parts outside the CDR3, the full variable domain is DGGITQSPKYLFRKEGQNVTLSCEQNLNHDAMYWYRQDPGQGLRLIYYSQIVNDFQKGDIAEGYSVSREKKESFPLTVTSAQKNPTAFYLCATKDRIYGYTFGSGTRLTVV.

The genes are TRBV5-6 and TRBJ2-3; D unclear. The CDR3 spans 11 residues. V dropped 4 bases and J dropped 3 bases, with 3 bases sitting between them. CDR1 and CDR2 from the germline V gene are SGHDT and YYEEEE. The CDR3 loop reads CASSATDTQYF. As DNA, the CDR3 is TGTGCCAGCAGCGCGACAGATACGCAGTATTTT.

The chain couples TRBV11-3 to TRBJ2-2; possible D gene TRBD2, 7 bases. V gave up 3 bases and J gave up 3 bases, with 14 bases separating them. Germline-derived CDR1 and CDR2 are SGHNT and YENEEA. CDR3 size: 16 residues. As DNA, the CDR3 is TGTGCCAGCAGCTTGGGAACAGGGAGGGACACCGGGGAGCTGTTTTTT. Protein sequence: CASSLGTGRDTGELFF.

The sample holds one count of this clone. CDR3 loop: CASSLGQGARDEQFF. The CDR3 DNA reads as TGCGCCAGCAGCTTGGGGCAGGGGGCTAGGGATGAGCAGTTCTTC. The chain joins TRBV5-1 to TRBJ2-1; 8 bases line up with TRBD1. The CDR3 consists of 15 residues. Trimming cost V 0 bases and J 8 bases; bases outside gene matches: 7. Germline CDR1 SGHRS, CDR2 YFSETQ.

This clone was observed a few times. The chain employs TRBV2 and TRBJ1-1; 9 nucleotides align to TRBD1. Germline CDR1 and CDR2: SNHLY and FYNNEI. J gave up 7 bases and V 0 bases, and 9 bases lay outside the gene matches. The CDR3 has 16 residues. Written as DNA, the CDR3 is TGTGCCAGCAGTGAAGCGGGACAGGGAGACTCAGTTGAAGCTTTCTTT. This translates into CASSEAGQGDSVEAFF.

The chain has TRBV4-3 and TRBJ2-1; D possibly corresponds to TRBD2 (5 bases). V lost 3 bases and J lost 5, with 11 bases in between. The CDR3 length is 14 residues. Germline CDR1 LGHNA, CDR2 YSLEER. The CDR3 reads CASSQSGEHNEQFF. In DNA, the CDR3 is TGCGCCAGCAGCCAGTCCGGGGAACACAATGAGCAGTTCTTC.

This clone was counted a few times. The CDR3 nucleotides read TGTGCCAGCAGCTCACAGGACACTGAAGCTTTCTTT. Translated, it gives CASSSQDTEAFF. V is TRBV7-2 and J is TRBJ1-1, with D perhaps matching TRBD1 (5 bases). CDR3 length equals 12 residues. Looked up from germline, CDR1 is SGHTA and CDR2 is FQGNSA. Deletions cut 4 bases from V and 3 bases from J, with 6 bases between.

The rearrangement links TRBV7-9 to TRBJ1-4; the D is unclear. The CDR3 sequence is 13 residues long. Germline V gene lookup returns CDR1 SEHNR and CDR2 FQNEAQ (reference sequence). V was clipped by 1 base and J by 8 bases, with 8 bases between them. CDR3 residues: CASSLEGSEKLFF. CDR3 nucleotides: TGTGCCAGCAGCTTAGAAGGGAGCGAAAAACTGTTTTTT.

The J gene is TRBJ2-1, the V gene TRBV4-3; 14 nucleotides align to TRBD2. There are 19 residues in the CDR3. V lost 3 bases to trimming and J lost 0 bases; unmatched junction nucleotides: 7. CDR1 LGHNA and CDR2 YSLEER come from the germline V gene. CDR3 loop: CASSQGLAGVDSSYNEQFF. For the CDR3, the DNA is TGCGCCAGCAGCCAGGGACTAGCGGGGGTAGATAGCTCCTACAATGAGCAGTTCTTC.

The chain links TRBV9 to TRBJ1-2, with TRBD1 as a possible D gene (6 bases). V was cut by 0 bases and J by 5 bases, with 14 bases left in between. The CDR3 runs 15 residues. CDR1 SGDLS and CDR2 YYNGEE come from the germline V gene. Written as DNA, the CDR3 is TGTGCCAGCAGCGTAGCTTTTGGCCAGGGGTATGGCTACACCTTC. Translated: CASSVAFGQGYGYTF.

In this sample, this clone turned up once. The chain employs TRBV7-6 and TRBJ2-3; 7 bases line up with TRBD2. The trim removed 5 bases at V and 0 bases at J, leaving 8 bases unmatched. The germline gives CDR1 SGHVS, CDR2 FNYEAQ. The CDR3 is 16 amino acids. CDR3 DNA sequence: TGTGCCAGCAGCCAAAGAAGAGCGGGAAGCACAGATACGCAGTATTTT. Encoded protein: CASSQRRAGSTDTQYF.

This chain links TRBV7-6 with TRBJ2-5, with 14 bases aligning to TRBD2. The V segment lost 1 base and the J segment 4 bases; nucleotides outside the gene matches: 2. Germline CDR1 SGHVS, CDR2 FNYEAQ. The CDR3 loop spans 16 amino acids. For the CDR3, the DNA is TGTGCCAGCAGCTTAGGGGGACTAGCGGGAGCAGAGACCCAGTACTTC. This translates into CASSLGGLAGAETQYF.

This rearrangement joins TRBV6-1 to TRBJ1-1, with D possibly matching TRBD1 (6 bases). Per the germline V gene, CDR1 is MNHNS and CDR2 is SASEGT. The CDR3 sequence is 13 residues long. V was cut by 7 bases and J by 5 bases, with 14 bases left in between. The chain's CDR3 is CASKRGSQTEAFF. The CDR3, as DNA: TGTGCCAGCAAAAGGGGGTCCCAGACTGAAGCTTTCTTT.

V gene TRBV28 combines with J gene TRBJ1-5; D call uncertain. Germline assignment: CDR1 MDHEN and CDR2 SYDVKM. The CDR3 covers 14 residues. With 3 bases removed from V and 6 bases from J, the gap between germline ends came to 12 bases. CDR3 loop: CASSFTEAFQPQHF. CDR3 DNA sequence: TGTGCCAGCAGTTTTACCGAGGCTTTTCAGCCCCAGCATTTT.

The CDR3 bases are TGCAGCGTTGCCCTGACAGGGACAGAAGCCTACACCTTC. It translates to CSVALTGTEAYTF. This sequence joins TRBV29-1 and TRBJ1-2, with 7 bases lining up with TRBD1. The CDR3 has 13 residues. With V trimmed by 4 bases and J by 10 bases, 12 bases remained unmatched. Germline CDR1 and CDR2: SQVTM and ANQGSEA.

The chain recombines TRBV2 with TRBJ2-5; tentatively, D is TRBD2 (6 bases). This CDR3 region has 14 residues. Germline CDR1 reads SNHLY; CDR2 reads FYNNEI. The V end lost 7 bases, the J end lost 1 base, and 13 bases lay between the germline ends. The CDR3 loop reads CASMLLRGQETQYF. CDR3 sequence (DNA): TGTGCCAGCATGCTCTTGCGGGGCCAAGAGACCCAGTACTTC. Supplemented by reference TRBV2 and TRBJ2-5, the full variable domain reads EPEVTQTPSHQVTQMGQEVILRCVPISNHLYFYWYRQILGQKVEFLVSFYNNEISEKSEIFDDQFSVERPDGSNFTLKIRSTKLEDSAMYFCASMLLRGQETQYFGPGTRLLVL.

The rearrangement joins TRBV5-1 to TRBJ2-7; tentatively, D is TRBD1 (5 bases). The V and J ends lost 0 bases and 5 bases respectively, with 18 bases between them. Germline assignment: CDR1 SGHRS and CDR2 YFSETQ. The CDR3 has 16 residues. Here the CDR3 reads CASSLEGPPKGNEQYF. CDR3 nucleotide sequence: TGCGCCAGCAGCTTGGAGGGGCCGCCCAAGGGTAACGAGCAGTACTTC. Looking up the rest from reference TRBV5-1 and TRBJ2-7 gives the full variable domain: KAGVTQTPRYLIKTRGQQVTLSCSPISGHRSVSWYQQTPGQGLQFLFEYFSETQRNKGNFPGRFSGRQFSNSRSEMNVSTLELGDSALYLCASSLEGPPKGNEQYFGPGTRLTVT.

The chain employs TRBV5-4 and TRBJ1-1; D remains ambiguous. Between the trimmed V and J ends, which lost 0 bases and 1 base, there was a span of 7 bases. The CDR3 extends over 14 amino acids. In germline, CDR1 is SGHNT, CDR2 YYREEE (reference sequence). CDR3 DNA: TGTGCCAGCAGCTTGGGGGCTACGAACACTGAAGCTTTCTTT. Protein: CASSLGATNTEAFF.

This chain links TRBV30 with TRBJ1-2, with D maybe TRBD1 (6 bases). V lost 5 bases and J 4 bases, leaving 11 bases between the germline ends. The germline V gene encodes CDR1 GTSNPN and CDR2 SVGIG (reference sequence). The CDR3 extends over 12 amino acids. CDR3 region: CAWQQGSYGYTF. For the CDR3, the DNA is TGTGCCTGGCAACAGGGATCCTATGGCTACACCTTC. The full variable domain, in which reference TRBV30 and TRBJ1-2 provide the parts outside the CDR3, is SQTIHQWPATLVQPVGSPLSLECTVEGTSNPNLYWYRQAAGRGLQLLFYSVGIGQISSEVPQNLSASRPQDRQFILSSKKLLLSDSGFYLCAWQQGSYGYTFGSGTRLTVV.

The J gene is TRBJ1-1, the V gene TRBV30, with unresolved D. The CDR3 covers 12 residues. Looked up from germline, CDR1 is GTSNPN and CDR2 is SVGIG (reference sequence). V shed 3 bases and J shed 8 bases, with 13 bases lying between them. The CDR3 loop is CAWRSRGNEAFF. The DNA for the CDR3 is TGTGCCTGGAGGTCCCGCGGCAACGAAGCTTTCTTT.

This rearrangement joins TRBV11-2 to TRBJ2-1, with 9 bases aligning to TRBD1. The V gene's germline CDR1 is SGHAT and CDR2 FQNNGV. V lost 2 bases and J lost 9; bases outside the gene matches: 8. The CDR3 is made up of 15 amino acids. The CDR3 reads CASSLSGTGWSEQFF. In DNA form, the CDR3 reads TGTGCCAGCAGCTTATCAGGGACAGGGTGGAGTGAGCAGTTCTTC.

This clone was observed once. The rearrangement uses TRBV5-1 and TRBJ2-7, with TRBD2 as a possible D gene (5 bases). The CDR3 covers 14 residues. The germline V gene has CDR1 SGHRS and CDR2 YFSETQ. Trimming pared 0 bases from V and 3 bases from J, leaving 10 bases between. The CDR3 sequence: CASSLGTPGYEQYV. CDR3 sequence (DNA): TGCGCCAGCAGCTTGGGGACTCCAGGCTACGAGCAGTACGTC.

The chain recombines TRBV28 with TRBJ2-7; D is uncertain. The CDR3 covers 15 residues. V was pared by 5 bases and J by 1 base, with 15 bases between. Germline values: CDR1 MDHEN, CDR2 SYDVKM. This CDR3 is CASSRRFTQSYEQYF. CDR3 sequence (DNA): TGTGCCAGCAGTCGGCGGTTCACCCAATCCTACGAGCAGTACTTC.

The J gene is TRBJ1-1, the V gene TRBV30; 11 bases are a match to TRBD1. Germline CDR1 GTSNPN, CDR2 SVGIG (reference sequence). J lost 9 bases, V lost 7 bases, and 10 bases had no gene match. This CDR3 is built from 13 residues. The CDR3 coding sequence is TGTGCCTTGAATATTGGGGACAGGGGGAAAGCTTTCTTT. It translates to CALNIGDRGKAFF.

This clone was recorded once. The chain recombines TRBV18 with TRBJ2-1; TRBD1 is a possible D gene (5 bases). V lost 4 bases to trimming and J lost 5 bases, with 9 bases between them. Germline values: CDR1 KGHSH, CDR2 LQKENI. This CDR3 has 13 residues. CDR3 in amino acids: CASSQQQDNEQFF. CDR3 DNA: TGTGCCAGCTCACAGCAACAGGACAATGAGCAGTTCTTC. The complete variable domain, with remaining parts taken from reference TRBV18 and TRBJ2-1, reads NAGVMQNPRHLVRRRGQEARLRCSPMKGHSHVYWYRQLPEEGLKFMVYLQKENIIDESGMPKERFSAEFPKEGPSILRIQQVVRGDSAAYFCASSQQQDNEQFFGPGTRLTVL.